The present entry profiles one T cell receptor (beta chain) with its context. This clonotype was detected ten times or more. Its antigen is currently not known. No much larger clone exists at a distance of one base, and base qualities are not known. PBMCs were isolated by Ficoll-Paque density gradient centrifugation. The germline ends are 9 bases apart after V is trimmed by 1 base and J by 2 bases. CDR1 and CDR2 (SGHRS, YFSETQ) derive from the germline V gene. Taken from cysteine to phenylalanine, the CDR3 has 14 residues. This entry keeps only the CDR3 DNA: 42 bases, framed from base 1. Sequencer: Illumina NovaSeq 6000. cDNA libraries for TCRalpha and TCRbeta were prepared by 5'RACE using constant-segment primers, with sample barcodes and unique molecular identifiers added. Trizol reagent was used to extract RNA from every sample. Amplification of the libraries took two PCR steps, and the second step added a second sample barcode plus Illumina TruSeq adapters. Sequencing of libraries was performed on an Illumina NovaSeq with 2 x 150 bp paired-end reads. For the original study's pipeline: The reads were demultiplexed and collapsed into UMI-guided consensus sequences using migec v1.2.7. With mixcr v2.1.11, UMI consensuses were aligned to TRA and TRB V and J templates and assembled into clonotypes. A clonotype was counted as expanded or contracted only when both edgeR and NoisET called the clonotype significant, with the noise models trained on biological replicates. For edgeR calls, the thresholds were a false discovery rate-adjusted p below 0.01 and a log2 fold-change of 1. As an exploratory analysis of dynamics, max-normalized trajectories of the 1000 most abundant clonotypes were examined with PCA combined with hierarchical clustering. The CD4 or CD8 phenotype of responding clones was assigned using the separately sequenced CD4+ and CD8+ repertoires. Clones were called with MiXCR by TCRdb after fastp trimmed the public reads at Q25, and only in-frame beta chains were retained. Every distinct CDR3 protein forms one entry, paired with its most common genes and DNA. These V and J calls are TCRdb output, not the study's own analysis. Recorded for this sample are about 620,000 distinct CDR3 sequences; roughly 18% of them occurred a single time. The ten largest clonotypes hold around 13% of the sample.

The data stem from a study of T-cell memory formation after mild COVID-19 (dated by TCRdb to the early 2020s). Regarding the research as a whole: TCR sequence clusters from the two donors were found to be largely donor specific. In a couple of donors, T-cell clones that expanded and contracted after mild COVID-19 were followed by sequencing TCRalpha and TCRbeta repertoires longitudinally. Two young, previously healthy adult volunteers made up the cohort, one male and one female. The full study reports these points: The second-wave clones that peaked on day 37 were not confirmed to be SARS-CoV-2 specific. Some responding clones were detected in pre-infection memory, which suggested that pre-existing cross-reactive memory T cells had joined the SARS-CoV-2 response. Contracting CD4+ clones appeared mostly in the CM and EM memory subsets, whereas CD8+ clones were enriched in EMRA. Only a couple of mild cases were covered in the study, and larger cohorts including severe cases with pre-infection samples were considered necessary. From day 15 to 85, contracting clones showed balanced CD4/CD8 phenotypes, whereas a second wave of clones that expanded from day 15 to 37 leaned towards CD4+.

The sample consisted of PBMCs or a T cell subset sorted from them (not recorded which). The TCR sequence derives from an adult woman who had mild COVID-19 (a few samples of this study predate the infection). The sample titles of this study are shuffled in the database, so cell type and time point are left out; the donor was told from shared clones. Here the chain combines TRBV5-1 and TRBJ1-1; no confident D gene assignment can be made. DNA sequence: TGCGCCAGCAGCTTGTTAACGGATAACACTGAAGCTTTCTTT. Translated, it reads CASSLLTDNTEAFF.